This T cell receptor beta chain was sequenced during a study of blood T cell repertoires in COVID-19. Across the whole study: The cDNA or gDNA used as material had been derived from T cells, B-cell-depleted T cells, or PBMCs.

Germline trimming cut 5 bases from V and 5 bases from J; bases unmatched to any gene: 6. CDR1 SGHVS and CDR2 FNYEAQ come from the germline V gene. This CDR3 is 15 amino acids long. Profiling relied on immunoSEQ multiplex PCR, and the TCRdb table lists in-frame clones only, not all of them. This table has 110,000 to 150,000 clones, around 81% appearing once. This clone occurred once. The source of this sequence is a woman aged 45-59 years with acute or convalescent COVID-19. The sequencing sample was made of peripheral blood. The chain is built from TRBV7-6 and TRBJ1-6; 7 bases map to TRBD1. The CDR3 DNA is TGTGCCAGCAGCCCCCGACAGGGCGATAATTCACCCCTCCACTTT. Translated: CASSPRQGDNSPLHF. Combining the CDR3 with reference TRBV7-6 and TRBJ1-6 gives the whole variable domain GAGVSQSPRYKVTKRGQDVALRCDPISGHVSLYWYRQALGQGPEFLTYFNYEAQQDKSGLPNDRFSAERPEGSISTLTIQRTEQRDSAMYRCASSPRQGDNSPLHFGNGTRLTVT.